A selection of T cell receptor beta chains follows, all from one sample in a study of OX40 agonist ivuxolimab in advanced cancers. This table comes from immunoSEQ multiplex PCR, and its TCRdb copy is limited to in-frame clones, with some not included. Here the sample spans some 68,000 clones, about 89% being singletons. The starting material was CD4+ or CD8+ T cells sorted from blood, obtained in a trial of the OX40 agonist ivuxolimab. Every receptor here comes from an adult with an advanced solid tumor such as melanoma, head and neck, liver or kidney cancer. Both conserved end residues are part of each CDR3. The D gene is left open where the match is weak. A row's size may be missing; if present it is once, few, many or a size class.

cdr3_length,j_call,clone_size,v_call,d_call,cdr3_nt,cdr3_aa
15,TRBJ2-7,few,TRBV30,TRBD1,TGTGCCTGGAGCATGGCCGGGACAGGGGGCGACGAGCAGTACTTC,CAWSMAGTGGDEQYF
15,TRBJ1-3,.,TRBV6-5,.,TGTGCCAGCAGTTATGGTCACCTCTCTGGAAACACCATATATTTT,CASSYGHLSGNTIYF
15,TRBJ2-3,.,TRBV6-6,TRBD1,TGTGCCAGCAGTGACGGACAGGGGGCTTCAGATACGCAGTATTTT,CASSDGQGASDTQYF
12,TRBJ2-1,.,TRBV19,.,TGTGCCAGTGCCAAACCCCACAATGAGCAGTTCTTC,CASAKPHNEQFF
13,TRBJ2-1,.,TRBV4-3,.,TGCGCCAGCAGCCAAGACCCCGGGACTGCACAGTTCTTC,CASSQDPGTAQFF
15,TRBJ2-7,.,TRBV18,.,TGTGCCAGCTCACCACCTCAACAGATACTTTACGAGCAGTACTTC,CASSPPQQILYEQYF
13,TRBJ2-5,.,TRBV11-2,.,TGTGCCAGCAGCTTCTTGGGTTCGGAGACCCAGTACTTC,CASSFLGSETQYF
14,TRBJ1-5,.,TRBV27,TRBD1,TGTGCCAGCAGTCCCGGACAGGGGAGTCAGCCCCAGCATTTT,CASSPGQGSQPQHF
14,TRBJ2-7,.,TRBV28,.,TGTGCCAGCAGCCCTATTAACAGGGCCTACGAGCAGTACTTC,CASSPINRAYEQYF
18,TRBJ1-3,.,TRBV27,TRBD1,TGTGCCAGCAGTTTATTAGGGACAGGGAGACTCTCTGGAAACACCATATATTTT,CASSLLGTGRLSGNTIYF
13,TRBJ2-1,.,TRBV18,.,TGTGCCAGCTCACCACCGGTTCAGGGCCCATGGTTCTTC,CASSPPVQGPWFF
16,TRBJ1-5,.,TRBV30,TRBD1,TGTGCCTGGAGTGTACGGACAGGGCCAAGCAATCAGCCCCAGCATTTT,CAWSVRTGPSNQPQHF
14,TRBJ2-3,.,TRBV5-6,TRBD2,TGTGCCAGCAGCCTTAGCGGGGGGTGGGATACGCAGTATTTT,CASSLSGGWDTQYF
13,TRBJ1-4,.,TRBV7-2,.,TGTGCCAGCAGAGGGGGGTTGGCGGAAAAACTGTTTTTT,CASRGGLAEKLFF
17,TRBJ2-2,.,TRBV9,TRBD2,TGTGCCAGCAGCGGCAGACTAGCGGGGTTTGGCACCGGGGAGCTGTTTTTT,CASSGRLAGFGTGELFF
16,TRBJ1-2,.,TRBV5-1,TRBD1,TGCGCCAGCAGCTTGGACAGGGGCCGTCCTAACTATGGCTACACCTTC,CASSLDRGRPNYGYTF
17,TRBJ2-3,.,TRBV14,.,TGTGCCAGCAGCCAAGATCATGGGAGGCTAGCCTTTGATACGCAGTATTTT,CASSQDHGRLAFDTQYF
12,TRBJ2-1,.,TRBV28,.,TGTGCCATCCGGGGGGCCTTGAGTGAGCAGTTCTTC,CAIRGALSEQFF